A single sample is the source of the 20 T cell receptor beta chains below, sequenced in a study of technical replicates of blood from a handful of donors. Assay: immunoSEQ multiplex PCR; the TCRdb copy retains only in-frame clones and omits some. The table records approximately 52,000 clones, about 86% of them present only once. Sequenced: PBMCs. The receptors here all came from a human donor in good health. Some clones in this sample may be carry-over from other donors' samples.

The chain has TRBV5-1 and TRBJ2-2, with no clear D. This CDR3 is 13 amino acids long. Trimming cost V 2 bases and J 6 bases, with 8 bases left between them. Germline V gene sequence: CDR1 SGHRS, CDR2 YFSETQ. The CDR3 bases are TGCGCCAGCAGCTTCTCCCTCCCCGGGGAGCTGTTTTTT. Translating it yields CASSFSLPGELFF.

This chain connects TRBV18 to TRBJ2-7; 7 nucleotides line up with TRBD1. CDR3 size: 14 residues. Trimming at V came to 6 bases and at J to 2 bases, leaving 7 bases not matched to a gene. Germline lookup yields CDR1 KGHSH and CDR2 LQKENI. CDR3 DNA: TGTGCCAGCTCGTCCAGGCAGGGGGCCTACGAGCAGTACTTC. It encodes CASSSRQGAYEQYF.

The chain has TRBV7-2 and TRBJ1-5, with 9 bases fitting TRBD1. V was clipped by 5 bases and J by 1 base; unmatched bases: 3. Germline CDR1 is SGHTA and CDR2 is FQGNSA. The CDR3 extends over 15 amino acids. CDR3 sequence (DNA): TGTGCCAGCAGCGTACAGGGGGCGAGCAATCAGCCCCAGCATTTT. This encodes CASSVQGASNQPQHF.

This clone came up once. V and J are TRBV7-9 and TRBJ1-2; tentatively, D is TRBD1 (6 bases). This CDR3 comprises 13 residues. Trimming stripped 5 bases from V and 4 bases from J, with 11 bases between. CDR1 and CDR2 (germline): SEHNR, FQNEAQ (reference sequence). DNA for the CDR3: TGTGCCAGCAGCGAAGGACAGACCTATGGCTACACCTTC. This translates into CASSEGQTYGYTF. The full variable domain, in which reference TRBV7-9 and TRBJ1-2 provide the parts outside the CDR3, is DTGVSQNPRHKITKRGQNVTFRCDPISEHNRLYWYRQTLGQGPEFLTYFQNEAQLEKSRLLSDRFSAERPKGSFSTLEIQRTEQGDSAMYLCASSEGQTYGYTFGSGTRLTVV.

V and J are TRBV30 and TRBJ2-3; D unclear. Germline V gene sequence: CDR1 GTSNPN, CDR2 SVGIG (reference sequence). Trimming removed 3 bases from V and 4 bases from J, with 5 bases in between. The CDR3 runs 11 residues. The CDR3, as DNA: TGTGCCTGGAGCGTTTCAGATACGCAGTATTTT. Protein sequence: CAWSVSDTQYF.

This chain connects TRBV19 to TRBJ2-3; 10 bases are a match to TRBD2. The V and J ends lost 7 bases and 5 bases, in that order; junction bases with no gene match: 9. This CDR3 has 15 amino acids. Germline CDR1 is LNHDA and CDR2 is SQIVND (reference sequence). CDR3 in DNA: TGTGCCAGTAACCCGAGAGCGGGGGGGGAAGATACGCAGTATTTT. It encodes CASNPRAGGEDTQYF.

The chain recombines TRBV11-1 with TRBJ2-2; D is ambiguous. The CDR3 spans 16 residues. Germline loops: CDR1 SGHAT, CDR2 FQDESV (reference sequence). Between the trimmed V and J ends, which lost 1 base and 6 bases, there was a span of 15 bases. The CDR3 spells CASSLGLVQAAGELFF. The CDR3 DNA reads TGTGCCAGCAGCTTAGGTTTGGTCCAAGCTGCCGGGGAGCTGTTTTTT.

The V call is TRBV7-2, the J call TRBJ2-7; tentative D call: TRBD2 (7 bases). Trimming pared 1 base from V and 11 bases from J, leaving 15 bases between. Per the germline V gene, CDR1 is SGHTA and CDR2 is FQGNSA. The CDR3 totals 13 residues. Here the CDR3 DNA reads TGTGCCAGCAGCTTAGGGGGGGGCCTACGAGAGTACTTC. The encoded protein is CASSLGGGLREYF.

This sequence joins TRBV9 and TRBJ2-1; 7 bases match TRBD2. CDR1 is SGDLS and CDR2 is YYNGEE in the germline V gene. CDR3 length equals 16 residues. The trim removed 0 bases at V and 0 bases at J, leaving 3 bases unmatched. CDR3 loop: CASSVETGGSYNEQFF. In nucleotides, the CDR3 is TGTGCCAGCAGCGTAGAAACGGGGGGCTCCTACAATGAGCAGTTCTTC. The full variable domain, completed using reference TRBV9 and TRBJ2-1, is DSGVTQTPKHLITATGQRVTLRCSPRSGDLSVYWYQQSLDQGLQFLIQYYNGEERAKGNILERFSAQQFPDLHSELNLSSLELGDSALYFCASSVETGGSYNEQFFGPGTRLTVL.

This chain uses TRBV11-3 with TRBJ2-2; D is possibly TRBD2 (6 bases). Germline CDR1 reads SGHNT; CDR2 reads YENEEA. The CDR3 is made up of 15 amino acids. Trimming took 5 bases from V and 4 from J, leaving 14 bases between them. CDR3: CASSIGDSGTGELFF. CDR3 DNA: TGTGCCAGCAGCATAGGGGACTCGGGCACCGGGGAGCTGTTTTTT.

The chain combines TRBV27 with TRBJ1-6; possible D gene TRBD1, 5 bases. Germline-derived CDR1 and CDR2 are MNHEY and SMNVEV (reference sequence). The CDR3 length is 12 residues. The V end lost 10 bases, the J end lost 11 bases, and 15 bases lay between the germline ends. The DNA for the CDR3 is TGTGCCATCCTGGGGGGATCTCCACCCCTCCACTTT. As protein: CAILGGSPPLHF.

The chain couples TRBV14 to TRBJ1-2; D is unclear. Trimming pared 1 base from V and 2 bases from J, leaving 14 bases between. The length of the CDR3 is 16 residues. Germline lookup yields CDR1 SGHDN and CDR2 FVKESK. CDR3 in amino acids: CASSQGPSTRNYGYTF. The DNA for the CDR3 is TGTGCCAGCAGCCAAGGGCCCTCAACCAGGAACTATGGCTACACCTTC.

This rearrangement joins TRBV11-2 to TRBJ2-7; 7 positions match TRBD1. The CDR3 has 13 residues. Germline V CDR1 and CDR2: SGHAT, FQNNGV. The J segment lost 4 bases and the V segment lost 5 bases, leaving 5 bases of the junction unmatched. CDR3 coding DNA: TGTGCCAGCAGCATTGGGACAGCTTACGAGCAGTACTTC. It translates to CASSIGTAYEQYF.

DNA for the CDR3: TGTGCCAGCAGCTTAACCGGGACTAAAAGCTACGAGCAGTACTTC. It specifies CASSLTGTKSYEQYF. The gene calls are TRBV11-1 and TRBJ2-7, with 7 bases that match TRBD2. The germline V gene encodes CDR1 SGHAT and CDR2 FQDESV (reference sequence). The CDR3 consists of 15 residues. The V and J ends lost 2 bases and 3 bases, in that order; junction bases with no gene match: 7.

The V and J genes are TRBV7-3 and TRBJ2-1; no firm D call. V lost 0 bases, J lost 10 bases, and 10 bases lay in between. Germline CDR1 SGHTA, CDR2 FQGTGA. The CDR3 totals 13 residues. DNA of the CDR3: TGTGCCAGCAGCTTAACGGCGGTCGGGGAGCAGTTCTTC. This codes for CASSLTAVGEQFF.

This chain uses TRBV6-6 with TRBJ1-2, with 7 bases matching TRBD1. Looked up from germline, CDR1 is MNHNY and CDR2 is SVGAGI (reference sequence). The CDR3 runs 15 residues. The V and J ends lost 5 bases and 1 base, in that order; junction bases with no gene match: 7. The CDR3 sequence: CASSQEYRGNYGYTF. The CDR3 nucleotides read TGTGCCAGCAGTCAAGAGTACAGGGGTAACTATGGCTACACCTTC.

This clone was found once. The chain is built from TRBV5-6 and TRBJ1-5; a possible D gene is TRBD1 (5 bases). Germline lookup yields CDR1 SGHDT and CDR2 YYEEEE. The CDR3 contains 16 residues. V lost 4 bases to trimming and J lost 7 bases, with 21 bases between them. CDR3 nucleotides: TGTGCCAGCAGCCGGGCCAGGGCAATGAGGACACAGCCCCAGCATTTT. This gives the protein CASSRARAMRTQPQHF.

As DNA, the CDR3 is TGTGCCAGCAGCCCTAGACTAGCGGGGACCACAGATACGCAGTATTTT. It encodes CASSPRLAGTTDTQYF. J is TRBJ2-3 and V is TRBV7-9; TRBD2 matches 11 bases. V trimming: 5 bases; J trimming: 2 bases; junction bases outside the gene matches: 6. The CDR3 length is 16 residues. Germline loops: CDR1 SEHNR, CDR2 FQNEAQ (reference sequence).

The rearrangement uses TRBV13 and TRBJ2-7; the match to TRBD2 covers 10 bases. The V gene end was trimmed by 0 bases and the J gene end by 6 bases; junction bases not matched to a gene: 5. This CDR3 is 15 amino acids long. CDR1 PRHDT and CDR2 FYEKMQ come from the germline V gene (reference sequence). The CDR3 DNA follows: TGTGCCAGCAGCTTAGGCCGGCTAGCGGGAGCCGAGCAGTACTTC. Translated, it gives CASSLGRLAGAEQYF.

This clone was recorded only once. In nucleotides, the CDR3 is TGTGCCAGCAGCAGAACAGGGTCCCACACCGGGGAGCTGTTTTTT. It encodes CASSRTGSHTGELFF. The chain has TRBV5-6 and TRBJ2-2; D is perhaps TRBD1 (6 bases). Trimming took off 4 bases at V and 3 bases at J, with 13 bases between the two ends. The CDR3 has 15 amino acids. Germline CDR1 reads SGHDT; CDR2 reads YYEEEE.